The rows below give T cell receptor beta chains drawn from one sample of a study of Graves' ophthalmopathy and Graves' hyperthyroidism. TCRdb analysed the multiplex PCR reads with MiXCR anew, one entry per CDR3 protein. This table holds some 210,000 distinct CDR3 sequences, roughly 29% found once. Input material: peripheral blood. Receptor source: a man between 45 and 60 years old with Graves' ophthalmopathy. Each CDR3 is given with its conserved first and last residue. Each record gives: J gene, V gene, clone size, D gene, CDR3 DNA, CDR3 protein. The D gene is left open where the match is weak. Clone size appears in some rows only: once, few, many, or a class for an expanded clone.

>TRBJ1-1|TRBV12-3/TRBV12-4|few|TRBD1
TGTGCCAGCAGTTCAGGACAGGGGGCTTATAACACTGAAGCTTTCTTT
CASSSGQGAYNTEAFF
>TRBJ2-5|TRBV12-3/TRBV12-4|many|NA
TGTGCCAGCAGTTCCACTCCGCAGACCCAGTACTTC
CASSSTPQTQYF
>TRBJ2-7|TRBV20-1|many|NA
TGCAGCGCAACCCCGGTCGATAATTACGAGCAGTACTTC
CSATPVDNYEQYF
>TRBJ2-2|TRBV7-2|NA|NA
TGTGCCAGCAGCTTTAGCCAATCGGACACCGGGGAGCTGTTTTTT
CASSFSQSDTGELFF
>TRBJ1-2|TRBV28|many|TRBD1
TGTGCCAGCAGGACAGGGGTCTATGGCTACACCTTC
CASRTGVYGYTF
>TRBJ2-7|TRBV28|many|TRBD2
TGTGCCAGCAGCTCTCGTTTAGGACTAGCGGGCGACGAGCAGTACTTC
CASSSRLGLAGDEQYF
>TRBJ2-7|TRBV5-1|NA|TRBD2
TGCGCCAGCAGCTTGGGACTAGCGGGAGATCACCACTACGAGCAGTACTTC
CASSLGLAGDHHYEQYF
>TRBJ2-7|TRBV7-9|NA|TRBD2
TGTGCCAGCAGCCCGCTAGCGGGCACCTACGAGCAGTACTTC
CASSPLAGTYEQYF
>TRBJ2-5|TRBV7-3|many|NA
TGTGCCAGCAGCTTCGGGCCTGGGGAGACCCAGTACTTC
CASSFGPGETQYF
>TRBJ1-2|TRBV6-2/TRBV6-3|NA|NA
TGTGCCAGCAGCACCTACCTCAAATCCGAAGGGGGCTACACCTTC
CASSTYLKSEGGYTF
>TRBJ2-7|TRBV28|many|NA
TGTGCCAGCAGGTGGGAGACCGCCTACGAGCAGTACTTC
CASRWETAYEQYF
>TRBJ2-7|TRBV20-1|many|TRBD2
TGCAGTGCTAGAGATGGGGGGACTAGCGGGAGCCTCCTCGAGCAGTACTTC
CSARDGGTSGSLLEQYF
>TRBJ2-2|TRBV6-1|many|TRBD2
TGTGCCAGCACCCGGACTAGCGGGAACACCGGGGAGCTGTTTTTT
CASTRTSGNTGELFF
>TRBJ1-2|TRBV20-1|many|TRBD1
TGCAGCCCATGGGACAGTGGTGGCTACACCTTC
CSPWDSGGYTF
>TRBJ1-5|TRBV24-1|many|NA
TGTGCCACCAGGAAAGATAGCAATCAGCCCCAGCATTTT
CATRKDSNQPQHF
>TRBJ2-6|TRBV10-3|NA|NA
TGTGCCATCGCGGAGGGATCTGGGGCCAACGTCCTGACTTTC
CAIAEGSGANVLTF
>TRBJ1-1|TRBV6-1|NA|TRBD1
TGTGCCAGCAGCCAGACCGCGGACAGGGGGCGGACTGAAGCTTTCTTT
CASSQTADRGRTEAFF
>TRBJ1-1|TRBV10-3|NA|NA
TGTGCCATCAGTGTGGATGGGAACACTGAAGCTTTCTTT
CAISVDGNTEAFF
>TRBJ2-7|TRBV20-1|many|NA
TGCAGTGCTAGCCGAGGCCAAACCTACGAGCAGTACTTC
CSASRGQTYEQYF
>TRBJ2-5|TRBV20-1|many|NA
TGCAGTGCTAGTCTGGAGGAGACCCAGTACTTC
CSASLEETQYF
>TRBJ2-6|TRBV6-5|NA|NA
TGTGCCAGCAGTTACTCGGCAGGGTCGGGGGCCAACGTCCTGACTTTC
CASSYSAGSGANVLTF
>TRBJ2-4|TRBV9|many|NA
TGTGCCAGCAGCCCCGGGACGTCTATTCTGAACATTCAGTACTTC
CASSPGTSILNIQYF
>TRBJ2-7|TRBV5-1|many|NA
TGCGCCAGCAAGGATAGGCAGGGGCCCTACGAGCAGTACTTC
CASKDRQGPYEQYF
>TRBJ1-2|TRBV4-3|many|NA
TGCGCCAGCAGCCAAGATGGGGGAAGCTACACCTTC
CASSQDGGSYTF
>TRBJ1-1|TRBV6-2/TRBV6-3|NA|NA
TGTGCCAGCATCAGGGCGATGAACACTGAAGCTTTCTTT
CASIRAMNTEAFF
>TRBJ2-2|TRBV27|many|NA
TGTGCCAGCAGTAAAGTGGGGGCATACACCGGGGAGCTGTTTTTT
CASSKVGAYTGELFF
>TRBJ2-5|TRBV28|many|NA
TGTGCCAGCAGTTTAGGCGGGACGCAAGAGACCCAGTACTTC
CASSLGGTQETQYF
>TRBJ1-1|TRBV6-2/TRBV6-3|NA|NA
TGTGCCAGCAGTTCCCGAGAGGGCCGGGGAATGAACACTGAAGCTTTCTTT
CASSSREGRGMNTEAFF
>TRBJ1-1|TRBV4-1|many|NA
TGCGCCAGCAGCCAAGGCTATAACACTGAAGCTTTCTTT
CASSQGYNTEAFF
>TRBJ1-2|TRBV19|NA|TRBD1
TGTGCCAGTAGTATCTCCGGGTTTGAGCAGGGGGCGCGCTATGGCTACACCTTC
CASSISGFEQGARYGYTF
>TRBJ1-1|TRBV10-1|many|TRBD1
TGCGCCAGCAGTGCAACAGGGGCTTCGAACACTGAAGCTTTCTTT
CASSATGASNTEAFF
>TRBJ2-1|TRBV4-1|many|TRBD1
TGCGCCAGCAGACACGGGACAGATCGTGAGTTCTTC
CASRHGTDREFF
>TRBJ1-5|TRBV30|many|TRBD1
TGTGCCTGGAGTAGGGGACAGGGCGGCAATCAGCCCCAGCATTTT
CAWSRGQGGNQPQHF
>TRBJ1-1|TRBV12-3/TRBV12-4|many|NA
TGTGCCAGCAGTTTCCGGGGAAACACTGAAGCTTTCTTT
CASSFRGNTEAFF
>TRBJ2-2|TRBV6-5|NA|NA
TGTGCCAGCAGTTATTACAGGGACACCGGGGAGCTGTTTTTT
CASSYYRDTGELFF
>TRBJ2-7|TRBV6-2/TRBV6-3|NA|NA
TGTGCCAGCACAGGGGGGAGGTACGAGCAGTACTTC
CASTGGRYEQYF
>TRBJ2-7|TRBV6-5|many|TRBD1
TGTGCCAGCAGTTACTCAACACAAGGACAGGGGCACGAGCAGTACTTC
CASSYSTQGQGHEQYF
>TRBJ1-6|TRBV6-6|many|NA
TGTGCCAGCAGTTTATTCCAAGACGGTCCTAATTCACCCCTCCACTTT
CASSLFQDGPNSPLHF
>TRBJ2-5|TRBV7-8|many|NA
TGTGCCAGCAGCCCGACAAGAAAGCAAGAGACCCAGTACTTC
CASSPTRKQETQYF
>TRBJ1-2|TRBV6-1|many|TRBD1
TGTGCCAGCAGTCCAAACAGGGGAGATGGCTACACCTTC
CASSPNRGDGYTF
>TRBJ1-3|TRBV12-3/TRBV12-4|NA|NA
TGTGCCAGCAGTTTCGAAGGGAGAACTGGAAACACCATATATTTT
CASSFEGRTGNTIYF